Here is one T cell receptor beta chain with its context. The antigen it recognizes is unknown. Base qualities are missing; no much larger clone stands one base away. The library was prepared using PCR. Instrument used: Illumina HiSeq 2500. Molecular barcoding was employed in the preparation of TCR libraries, with unique molecular identifiers being used to normalize TCRbeta repertoire quantification. The public reads were run again by TCRdb, first through fastp at Q25 and then through MiXCR, and only productive beta chains were kept. A single entry per CDR3 protein holds the most common genes and DNA from its merged rows. The sample has 500,000 to 600,000 distinct CDR3 sequences on record, over 20% of them singletons. The top ten hold approximately 39% of the sample. The data originate from a study of T-cell reconstitution after alpha-beta-depleted transplantation in children (dated by TCRdb to 2016 to 2018). Looking at the study overall: The study quantitatively tracked T-cell immune reconstitution after TCRalphabeta/CD19-depleted allogeneic hematopoietic cell transplantation in children using TCR repertoire profiling. The research as a whole found: The frequencies of hyperexpanded clones fell over the following months, and after one year, T-cell counts and TCRbeta diversity were mostly attributed to newly produced T cells. In some patients, high TCRbeta diversity at day 60 was attributed to recipient T cells and intrathymic progenitors that had survived conditioning. The apparently early recovery of alphabetaT-cell counts about two months after transplant reportedly depended on only several hundred rapidly expanded clones that came from non-depleted graft cells.

The treatment or condition label, read with the paper, signifies: allogeneic hematopoietic cell transplantation with graft depleted of TCRalphabeta T cells and CD19 B cells. TCRalphabeta/CD19-depleted allogeneic hematopoietic cell grafts were given to the transplant recipients, all of whom were children. Sequencing was performed on PBMCs, taken before TCRalphabeta/CD19-depleted stem cell transplant. The sequence was obtained from a boy in the first two years of life with Wiskott-Aldrich syndrome, due to receive a stem cell transplant.

The DNA sequence reads TGCAGTGTTTCGGTCGGGGGTCAGCCCCAGCATTTT. Its coded protein is CSVSVGGQPQHF. Recombination joined TRBV20-1 with TRBJ1-5; the best D guess is TRBD1, with 5 bases matching. For CDR1 and CDR2, the germline V gene (reference sequence) lists DFQATT and SNEGSKA. Cut back by 7 bases and 6 bases, the V and J ends lie 13 bases apart. The CDR3 measures 12 amino acids from cysteine to phenylalanine. CDR3 DNA is the only sequence kept; it has 36 bases, read in frame from the first base.